This record looks at one T cell receptor (beta chain) sequence and its context. The target antigen is unknown. Template switching by 5'RACE with UMIs generated the TCR beta cDNA. TCRdb reprocessed the 5' RACE reads, keeping one entry per CDR3 protein, no DNA. The listing records a few hundred thousand distinct CDR3 sequences. Germline values: CDR1 PRHDT, CDR2 FYEKMQ (reference sequence). This CDR3 has 16 residues. This sample is drawn from a study of T cells expressing NK-cell markers. Study as a whole: It was sorted CD3+CD56+NKG2C+, CD3+CD56+NKG2C- and CD3+CD56-NKG2C+ T cells that supplied the TCR beta repertoires. Seven donors tested HCMV-seropositive and one tested seronegative among the eight sequenced. Notes on the study in general: In a few donors, dominant clonotypes made up about 25-65% of CD3+CD56-NKG2C+ cells.

Sequencing was performed on blood T cells: a sorted CD56 or NKG2C T cell subset, CD4+ or CD8+ T cells, or bulk PBMC T cells (not recorded which). The chain uses TRBV13 and TRBJ2-3; the TCRdb call, TRBD2, lacks DNA for checking. This clonotype originated in a man younger than 35 in good health. This chain's CDR3 is CASSRTEAGLTDTQYF.